These T cell receptor beta chains were read from a single sample in a study of T cell responses to AZD1222 COVID-19 vaccine. The protocol was immunoSEQ multiplex PCR, while the TCRdb copy is restricted to in-frame clones and leaves out a portion. Among about 82,000 clones listed, approximately 85% were seen once. The specimen was peripheral blood, collected 28 days after the second AZD1222 dose. These receptors originate from an adult who received the AZD1222 COVID-19 vaccine. Both conserved end residues are part of each CDR3. The D gene is left open where the match is weak. Expanded clones are given a class, and other clones once, few, many or no size at all.

-	TRBJ1-3	TRBV4-1	-	CASSQERPEVLGGNTIYF	TGCGCCAGCAGCCAAGAACGGCCGGAGGTGTTGGGTGGAAACACCATATATTTT
-	TRBJ1-1	TRBV24-1	TRBD1	CATSEGTGKTEAFF	TGTGCCACCAGTGAGGGGACAGGCAAAACTGAAGCTTTCTTT
-	TRBJ2-3	TRBV6-5	-	CASSLRRAGSTDTQYF	TGTGCCAGCAGTTTAAGGCGGGCAGGGAGCACAGATACGCAGTATTTT
-	TRBJ2-7	TRBV28	-	CASATGRYEQYF	TGTGCCAGCGCAACGGGAAGGTACGAGCAGTACTTC
-	TRBJ2-2	TRBV5-4	-	CASSLVRDNTGELFF	TGTGCCAGCAGCTTGGTGCGGGACAACACCGGGGAGCTGTTTTTT
-	TRBJ1-2	TRBV5-4	-	CASSREGRYGYTF	TGTGCCAGCAGCCGCGAGGGGCGCTATGGCTACACCTTC
-	TRBJ2-2	TRBV2	-	CASSEEWGRVSPGELFF	TGTGCCAGCAGTGAAGAATGGGGCAGGGTTAGCCCCGGGGAGCTGTTTTTT
once	TRBJ1-1	TRBV6-6	-	CASNGRTLNTEAFF	TGTGCCAGCAATGGGCGGACACTGAACACTGAAGCTTTCTTT
-	TRBJ1-2	TRBV4-2	-	CASSQDEWGYTF	TGTGCCAGCAGCCAAGATGAGTGGGGCTACACCTTC
-	TRBJ1-6	TRBV3-1/TRBV3-2	TRBD1	CASSRRQGSSPLHF	TGTGCCAGCAGCCGAAGACAGGGTAGCTCACCCCTCCACTTT
few	TRBJ1-5	TRBV10-3	TRBD1	CAISGTGTGGDQPQHF	TGTGCCATCAGTGGGACCGGGACAGGGGGGGATCAGCCCCAGCATTTT
-	TRBJ1-1	TRBV11-3	-	CASSLSPNTEAFF	TGTGCCAGCAGCTTATCGCCCAACACTGAAGCTTTCTTT
-	TRBJ2-1	TRBV4-3	-	CASSQRIRAPYNEQFF	TGCGCCAGCAGCCAGAGAATAAGGGCCCCCTACAATGAGCAGTTCTTC
once	TRBJ1-3	TRBV9	-	CASSVGDGGKSSGNTIYF	TGTGCCAGCAGCGTAGGGGACGGGGGGAAGAGCTCTGGAAACACCATATATTTT
-	TRBJ1-2	TRBV11-3	TRBD1	CASSLTGERYTF	TGTGCCAGCAGCCTTACAGGGGAGCGCTACACCTTC
-	TRBJ2-7	TRBV14	-	CASSQRGTVSYEQYF	TGTGCCAGCAGCCAAAGGGGGACGGTCTCTTACGAGCAGTACTTC
-	TRBJ1-1	TRBV28	TRBD1	CAIYEDRATEAFF	TGTGCCATTTACGAGGACAGGGCCACTGAAGCTTTCTTT
-	TRBJ2-2	TRBV7-2	-	CASSLWARHVGELFF	TGTGCCAGCAGCTTATGGGCCCGACACGTCGGGGAGCTGTTTTTT
-	TRBJ1-6	TRBV30	-	CAYAQGYNSPLHF	TGTGCTTATGCACAGGGTTATAATTCACCCCTCCACTTT
-	TRBJ2-7	TRBV28	-	CASSFGGGGSYEQYF	TGTGCCAGCAGTTTCGGGGGCGGGGGCTCCTACGAGCAGTACTTC
-	TRBJ1-2	TRBV3-1/TRBV3-2	-	CASSQDDRQSGYTF	TGTGCCAGCAGCCAAGATGATCGGCAATCAGGCTACACCTTC
-	TRBJ2-7	TRBV11-1	-	CASSLLVRHEQYF	TGTGCCAGCAGCTTATTAGTTCGGCACGAGCAGTACTTC
-	TRBJ1-1	TRBV5-1	-	CASSLGQAYTEAFF	TGCGCCAGCAGCTTGGGGCAGGCTTACACTGAAGCTTTCTTT
-	TRBJ2-1	TRBV4-2	TRBD2	CASSQVVAGGLSYNEQFF	TGTGCCAGCAGCCAAGTGGTCGCGGGGGGCCTTTCCTACAATGAGCAGTTCTTC
-	TRBJ1-1	TRBV7-8	-	CASSLGRGGDTEAFF	TGTGCCAGCAGCTTAGGCAGGGGTGGGGACACTGAAGCTTTCTTT
-	TRBJ2-1	TRBV6-5	TRBD1	CASTSGTGSGHEQFF	TGTGCCAGCACATCCGGGACAGGGTCGGGCCATGAGCAGTTCTTC
few	TRBJ1-1	TRBV5-1	TRBD1	CASSDLSGTGAEAFF	TGCGCCAGCAGCGACCTTTCCGGGACAGGGGCTGAAGCTTTCTTT
once	TRBJ2-1	TRBV19	-	CASRSPGALRNEQFF	TGTGCCAGCAGGTCCCCCGGAGCCCTAAGGAATGAGCAGTTCTTC
-	TRBJ2-1	TRBV29-1	-	CSVDSYNEQFF	TGCAGCGTTGACTCCTACAATGAGCAGTTCTTC
-	TRBJ2-1	TRBV7-9	TRBD2	CASSPPGLAGRGEQFF	TGTGCCAGCAGCCCCCCCGGTCTAGCGGGAAGAGGGGAGCAGTTCTTC
-	TRBJ1-1	TRBV18	-	CASSYLEGSTEAFF	TGTGCCAGCTCATACCTGGAGGGGTCGACTGAAGCTTTCTTT
once	TRBJ1-4	TRBV4-3	-	CASSQDQGWELFF	TGCGCCAGCAGCCAAGATCAGGGGTGGGAACTGTTTTTT
-	TRBJ2-1	TRBV18	-	CASSPRGGYEQFF	TGTGCCAGCTCACCCCGCGGGGGCTATGAGCAGTTCTTC
-	TRBJ1-5	TRBV7-2	-	CASSLAQISNQPQHF	TGTGCCAGCAGCTTAGCACAGATTAGCAATCAGCCCCAGCATTTT
-	TRBJ2-3	TRBV11-3	TRBD2	CASSLQLAGGIWTDTQYF	TGTGCCAGCAGCCTTCAACTAGCGGGAGGGATCTGGACAGATACGCAGTATTTT
-	TRBJ2-7	TRBV3-1/TRBV3-2	-	CASSQVGPYEQYF	TGTGCCAGCAGCCAAGTGGGACCTTACGAGCAGTACTTC
-	TRBJ2-5	TRBV7-7	-	CASSLGFGSAIGAQYF	TGTGCTAGCAGCTTAGGTTTCGGGAGTGCCATCGGGGCCCAGTACTTC
-	TRBJ1-1	TRBV28	-	CASISNTEAFF	TGTGCCAGCATCAGCAACACTGAAGCTTTCTTT
-	TRBJ1-2	TRBV4-3	-	CASSQDTPLQEGYTF	TGCGCCAGCAGCCAAGATACCCCTTTACAGGAGGGCTACACCTTC
-	TRBJ1-6	TRBV11-3	TRBD1	CASSSRGSGALSSPLHF	TGTGCCAGCAGTTCCAGGGGGTCGGGCGCACTAAGTTCACCCCTCCACTTT
-	TRBJ2-1	TRBV24-1	TRBD1	CATSDKVPGQGYEQFF	TGTGCCACCAGTGATAAAGTTCCGGGACAGGGATATGAGCAGTTCTTC
-	TRBJ1-6	TRBV7-2	-	CASRLTPGDSPLHF	TGTGCCAGCAGACTCACCCCAGGGGATTCACCCCTCCACTTT
-	TRBJ2-5	TRBV6-2/TRBV6-3	-	CASSFSRGETQYF	TGTGCCAGCAGCTTTTCGAGGGGGGAGACCCAGTACTTC
few	TRBJ1-2	TRBV25-1	TRBD1	CASSDSNRGMYGYTF	TGTGCCAGCAGTGATTCCAACAGGGGAATGTATGGCTACACCTTC
-	TRBJ1-2	TRBV10-3	-	CAISESAGEDYGYTF	TGTGCCATCAGTGAGTCGGCAGGGGAAGACTATGGCTACACCTTC
-	TRBJ2-3	TRBV12-3/TRBV12-4	TRBD2	CASNNWTRTQYF	TGTGCCAGCAACAATTGGACTAGGACGCAGTATTTT
-	TRBJ1-2	TRBV28	-	CASSRWEFNYGYTF	TGTGCCAGCAGTCGGTGGGAATTCAACTATGGCTACACCTTC
-	TRBJ1-5	TRBV7-9	-	CASSGATLNQPQHF	TGTGCCAGCAGCGGGGCCACACTGAATCAGCCCCAGCATTTT